Detailed here is one T cell receptor (beta chain). Antigen unknown. This record comes from a study of T cell responses to AZD1222 COVID-19 vaccine. General study findings and limits: Among AZD1222 vaccinees, only six or seven were seropositive at baseline.

The CDR3 has 13 residues. The V and J ends lost 4 bases and 1 base respectively, with 7 bases between them. Looked up from germline, CDR1 is SNHLY and CDR2 is FYNNEI. Some clones are missing from TCRdb's copy, which holds only in-frame ones; the method was immunoSEQ multiplex PCR. The sample includes 120,000 to 150,000 clones, approximately 88% of them seen just once. The V and J genes are TRBV2 and TRBJ1-2; D possibly corresponds to TRBD1 (5 bases). The specimen was peripheral blood, collected on day 0 of AZD1222 vaccination. The TCR sequence derives from an adult in good health. The CDR3 sequence: CASSGDGNYGYTF. The CDR3 nucleotides are TGTGCCAGCAGTGGGGACGGTAACTATGGCTACACCTTC.